A selection of T cell receptor beta chains follows, all from one sample in a study of OX40 agonist ivuxolimab in advanced cancers. TCRdb's copy holds only in-frame clones and misses some; the assay was immunoSEQ multiplex PCR. The table records roughly 60,000 clones, about 88% of them present only once. The sequenced sample was CD4+ or CD8+ T cells sorted from blood, obtained in a trial of the OX40 agonist ivuxolimab. The receptors derive from an adult with an advanced solid tumor such as melanoma, head and neck, liver or kidney cancer. CDR3s include the opening cysteine and the closing phenylalanine or tryptophan. The D gene is left open where the match is weak. Clone sizes are given selectively: once, few, many, or a class where the clone is expanded.

abundance,j_gene,d_gene,v_gene,CDR3aa,CDR3nt
.,TRBJ2-5,.,TRBV7-2,CASSLLGARETQYF,TGTGCCAGCAGCTTATTAGGGGCCCGGGAGACCCAGTACTTC
.,TRBJ2-7,.,TRBV6-5,CASSYKGGKSSYEQYF,TGTGCCAGCAGTTACAAGGGCGGGAAGAGCTCCTACGAGCAGTACTTC
.,TRBJ2-3,.,TRBV9,CASSTTERDTQYF,TGTGCCAGCAGCACGACCGAGAGGGATACGCAGTATTTT
few,TRBJ2-1,TRBD1,TRBV7-8,CASSWDREYNEQFF,TGTGCCAGCAGCTGGGACAGGGAATACAATGAGCAGTTCTTC
.,TRBJ2-4,TRBD1,TRBV5-6,CASSLARAGGYIAKNIQYF,TGTGCCAGCAGCTTGGCCCGGGCAGGGGGCTATATAGCCAAAAACATTCAGTACTTC
.,TRBJ2-7,.,TRBV11-3,CASSLGVGVYEQYF,TGTGCCAGCAGCTTAGGGGTGGGGGTCTACGAGCAGTACTTC
.,TRBJ1-1,.,TRBV25-1,CASSDLRGYTEAFF,TGTGCCAGCAGTGACTTGAGGGGTTACACTGAAGCTTTCTTT
.,TRBJ2-7,.,TRBV9,CASSPRRGIGTYEQYF,TGTGCCAGCAGCCCCCGAAGGGGGATAGGAACCTACGAGCAGTACTTC
.,TRBJ2-2,.,TRBV23-1,CASFTTIRVGRGAVF,.
.,TRBJ1-2,.,TRBV7-6,CASSPLSGTYGYTF,TGTGCCAGCAGCCCCCTTTCAGGGACGTATGGCTACACCTTC
.,TRBJ1-3,.,TRBV27,CASSPDPSGNTIYF,TGTGCCAGCAGCCCGGATCCCTCTGGAAACACCATATATTTT
.,TRBJ2-5,.,TRBV28,CASYGTPQETQYF,TGTGCCAGCTACGGGACACCCCAAGAGACCCAGTACTTC
.,TRBJ1-3,.,TRBV19,CATTELPGNTIYF,TGTGCCACCACGGAGTTACCAGGAAACACCATATATTTT
few,TRBJ1-1,TRBD1,TRBV19,CASSTGQGVYRDTEAFF,TGTGCCAGTAGTACGGGGCAGGGGGTTTATCGGGACACTGAAGCTTTCTTT
.,TRBJ2-5,.,TRBV5-4,CASSPSSAGGETQYF,TGTGCCAGCAGCCCCTCTTCGGCAGGGGGGGAGACCCAGTACTTC
.,TRBJ2-1,TRBD1,TRBV7-9,CASSPRGIDYNEQFF,TGTGCCAGCAGCCCCAGGGGGATCGACTACAATGAGCAGTTCTTC
once,TRBJ2-5,TRBD1,TRBV15,CATSRDSTGRETQYF,TGTGCCACCAGCAGAGATTCGACAGGGCGGGAGACCCAGTACTTC
few,TRBJ2-7,.,TRBV6-6,CASRNRASEQYF,TGTGCCAGCAGGAACAGAGCCTCGGAGCAGTACTTC
.,TRBJ2-7,.,TRBV10-3,CAISDPGNYEQYF,TGTGCCATCAGTGACCCCGGGAACTACGAGCAGTACTTC
.,TRBJ1-2,.,TRBV10-1,CASSESILYGYTF,TGCGCCAGCAGTGAGTCGATCTTATATGGCTACACCTTC
.,TRBJ2-5,TRBD2,TRBV5-4,CASSPSTSGSFETQYF,TGTGCCAGCAGCCCCTCGACTAGCGGGAGTTTTGAGACCCAGTACTTC
.,TRBJ1-4,.,TRBV28,CASSPIGTFEKLFF,TGTGCCAGCAGTCCAATAGGGACATTTGAAAAACTGTTTTTT
.,TRBJ2-1,TRBD2,TRBV9,CASSVKIGTSGEQFF,TGTGCCAGCAGCGTAAAAATAGGGACTAGCGGTGAGCAGTTCTTC
.,TRBJ2-2,TRBD2,TRBV28,CASSDPRGGSFTGELFF,TGTGCCAGCAGTGACCCTAGGGGCGGGAGTTTCACCGGGGAGCTGTTTTTT
.,TRBJ2-6,.,TRBV19,CASSPRARSGANVLTF,TGTGCCAGTAGTCCTCGGGCCCGCTCTGGGGCCAACGTCCTGACTTTC
.,TRBJ1-1,.,TRBV28,CASSLMGGIEAFF,TGTGCCAGCAGTTTAATGGGGGGGATAGAAGCTTTCTTT
.,TRBJ1-1,.,TRBV7-5,CARSGRGENTEAFF,TGTGCCAGAAGCGGAAGGGGGGAGAACACTGAAGCTTTCTTT
once,TRBJ2-5,TRBD2,TRBV28,CASSLLLAGSEETQYF,TGTGCCAGCAGTTTATTACTAGCGGGAAGTGAAGAGACCCAGTACTTC
.,TRBJ2-5,.,TRBV30,CAWRPDQETQYF,TGTGCCTGGAGACCCGACCAAGAGACCCAGTACTTC
few,TRBJ2-7,.,TRBV7-2,CASSSFYEQYF,TGTGCCAGCAGCTCCTTCTACGAGCAGTACTTC
.,TRBJ2-7,TRBD2,TRBV7-3,CASSLSGSYEQYF,TGTGCCAGCAGCTTAAGCGGGAGTTACGAGCAGTACTTC
.,TRBJ1-2,.,TRBV7-8,CASSLEGYGYTF,TGTGCCAGCAGCTTAGAAGGCTATGGCTACACCTTC
.,TRBJ2-2,.,TRBV19,CASSPRSVETGELFF,TGTGCCAGTAGTCCTCGAAGTGTCGAGACCGGGGAGCTGTTTTTT
.,TRBJ2-7,.,TRBV6-5,CASSTRRFLSYEQYF,TGTGCCAGCAGTACCAGGCGCTTCCTCTCCTACGAGCAGTACTTC
.,TRBJ2-1,.,TRBV7-9,CASSLGTGPQFF,TGTGCCAGCAGCTTAGGGACTGGTCCGCAGTTCTTC
.,TRBJ2-1,.,TRBV2,CATLRRGRDNNEQFF,TGTGCCACCCTGAGACGCGGGCGGGATAACAATGAGCAGTTCTTC
few,TRBJ1-2,.,TRBV10-3,CAISGTANYGYTF,TGTGCCATCAGTGGAACAGCTAACTATGGCTACACCTTC